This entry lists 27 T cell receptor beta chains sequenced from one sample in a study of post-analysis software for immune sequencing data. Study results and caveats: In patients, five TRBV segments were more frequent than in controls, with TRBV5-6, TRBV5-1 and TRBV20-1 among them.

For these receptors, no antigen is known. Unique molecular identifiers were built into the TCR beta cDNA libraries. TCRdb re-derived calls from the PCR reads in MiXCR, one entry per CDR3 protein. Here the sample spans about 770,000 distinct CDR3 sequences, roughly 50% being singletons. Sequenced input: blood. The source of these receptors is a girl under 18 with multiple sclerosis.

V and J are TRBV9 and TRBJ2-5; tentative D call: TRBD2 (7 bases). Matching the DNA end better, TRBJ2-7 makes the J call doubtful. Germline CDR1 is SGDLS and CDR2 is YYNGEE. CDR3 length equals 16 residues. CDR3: CASNPTGRGAHYEQYF. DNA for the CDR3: TGTGCCAGCAACCCTACTGGACGGGGGGCTCACTACGAGCAGTACTTC.

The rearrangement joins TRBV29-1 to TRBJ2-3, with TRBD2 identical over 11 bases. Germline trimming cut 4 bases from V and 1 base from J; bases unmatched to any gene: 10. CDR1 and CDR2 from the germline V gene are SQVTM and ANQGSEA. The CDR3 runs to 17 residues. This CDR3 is CSVGKLAGVTGTDTQYF. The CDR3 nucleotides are TGCAGCGTTGGGAAACTAGCGGGAGTCACGGGCACAGATACGCAGTATTTT.

The CDR3 region is CATSDQRPENTGELFF. The CDR3, as DNA: TGTGCCACCAGTGACCAGCGGCCCGAGAACACCGGGGAGCTGTTTTTT. The V gene is TRBV24-1, the J gene TRBJ2-2, with D perhaps TRBD2 (5 bases). With 4 bases removed from V and 1 base from J, the gap between germline ends came to 12 bases. Germline loops: CDR1 KGHDR, CDR2 SFDVKD. CDR3 size: 16 residues.

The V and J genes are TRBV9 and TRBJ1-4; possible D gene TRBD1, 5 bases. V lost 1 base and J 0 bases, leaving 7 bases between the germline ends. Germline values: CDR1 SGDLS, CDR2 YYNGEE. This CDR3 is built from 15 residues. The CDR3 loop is CASSVTGATNEKLFF. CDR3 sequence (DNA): TGTGCCAGCAGCGTAACAGGCGCAACTAATGAAAAACTGTTTTTT. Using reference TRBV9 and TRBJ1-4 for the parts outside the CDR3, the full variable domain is DSGVTQTPKHLITATGQRVTLRCSPRSGDLSVYWYQQSLDQGLQFLIQYYNGEERAKGNILERFSAQQFPDLHSELNLSSLELGDSALYFCASSVTGATNEKLFFGSGTQLSVL.

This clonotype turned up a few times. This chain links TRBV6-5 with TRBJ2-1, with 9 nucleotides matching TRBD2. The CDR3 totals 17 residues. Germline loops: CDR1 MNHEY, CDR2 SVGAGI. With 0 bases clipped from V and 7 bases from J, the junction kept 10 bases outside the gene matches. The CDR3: CASSYSKKRLADNEQFF. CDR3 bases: TGTGCCAGCAGTTACTCGAAGAAACGACTAGCGGATAATGAGCAGTTCTTC.

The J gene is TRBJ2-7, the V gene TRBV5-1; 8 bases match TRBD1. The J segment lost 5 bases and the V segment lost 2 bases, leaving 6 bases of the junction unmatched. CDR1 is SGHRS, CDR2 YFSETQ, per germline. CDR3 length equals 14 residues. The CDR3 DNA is TGCGCCAGCAGCTTCGGACAGGGTGACGACGAGCAGTACTTC. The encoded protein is CASSFGQGDDEQYF.

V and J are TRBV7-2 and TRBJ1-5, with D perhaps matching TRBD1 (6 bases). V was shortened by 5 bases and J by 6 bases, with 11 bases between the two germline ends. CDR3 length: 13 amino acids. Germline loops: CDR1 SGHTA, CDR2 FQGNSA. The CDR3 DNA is TGTGCCAGCAGCCCCCAGGGGTTTCAGCCCCAGCATTTT. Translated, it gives CASSPQGFQPQHF.

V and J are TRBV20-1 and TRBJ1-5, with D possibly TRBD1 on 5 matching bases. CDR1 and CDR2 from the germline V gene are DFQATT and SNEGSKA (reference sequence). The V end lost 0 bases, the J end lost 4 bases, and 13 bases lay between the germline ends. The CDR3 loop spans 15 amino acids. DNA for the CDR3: TGCAGTGCTAGAGATGGGCAGGGCAGTAATCAGCCCCAGCATTTT. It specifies CSARDGQGSNQPQHF.

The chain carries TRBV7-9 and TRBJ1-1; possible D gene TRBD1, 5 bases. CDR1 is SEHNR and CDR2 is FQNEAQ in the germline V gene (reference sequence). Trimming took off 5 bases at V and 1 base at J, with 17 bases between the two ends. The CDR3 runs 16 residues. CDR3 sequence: CASSVTPFQGNTEAFF. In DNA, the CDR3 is TGTGCCAGCAGCGTAACCCCCTTCCAGGGGAACACTGAAGCTTTCTTT.

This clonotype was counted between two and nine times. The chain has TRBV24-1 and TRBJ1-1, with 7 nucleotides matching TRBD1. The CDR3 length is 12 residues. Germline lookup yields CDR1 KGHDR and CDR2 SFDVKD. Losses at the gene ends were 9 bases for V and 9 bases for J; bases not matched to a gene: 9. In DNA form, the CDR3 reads TGTGCCACCTTCACCCCGGGACAGCAAGCTTTCTTT. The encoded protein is CATFTPGQQAFF.

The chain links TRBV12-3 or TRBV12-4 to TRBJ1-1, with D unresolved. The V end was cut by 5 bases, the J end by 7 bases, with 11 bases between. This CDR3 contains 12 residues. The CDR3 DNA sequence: TGTGCCAGCAGTCCGCTGACGGATGAAGCTTTCTTT. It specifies CASSPLTDEAFF.

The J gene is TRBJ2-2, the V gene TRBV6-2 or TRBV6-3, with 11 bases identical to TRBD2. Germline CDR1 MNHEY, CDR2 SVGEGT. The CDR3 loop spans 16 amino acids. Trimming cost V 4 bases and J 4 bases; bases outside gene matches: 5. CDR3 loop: CASSLAGGPLTGELFF. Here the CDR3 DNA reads TGTGCCAGCAGTTTAGCGGGAGGGCCTCTCACCGGGGAGCTGTTTTTT.

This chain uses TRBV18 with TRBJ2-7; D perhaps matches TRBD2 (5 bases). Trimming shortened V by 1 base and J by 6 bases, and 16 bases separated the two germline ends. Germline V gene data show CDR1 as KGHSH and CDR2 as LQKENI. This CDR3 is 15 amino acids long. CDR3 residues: CASSPRETYEGEQYF. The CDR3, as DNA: TGTGCCAGCTCACCACGGGAGACTTATGAAGGCGAGCAGTACTTC.

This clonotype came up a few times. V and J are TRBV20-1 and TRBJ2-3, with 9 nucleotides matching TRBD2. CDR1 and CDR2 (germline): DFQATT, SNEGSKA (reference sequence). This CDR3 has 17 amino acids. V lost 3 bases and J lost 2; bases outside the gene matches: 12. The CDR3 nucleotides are TGCAGTGCTAGTGTCGGCGGGAGGGAAATCCTCACAGATACGCAGTATTTT. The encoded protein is CSASVGGREILTDTQYF.

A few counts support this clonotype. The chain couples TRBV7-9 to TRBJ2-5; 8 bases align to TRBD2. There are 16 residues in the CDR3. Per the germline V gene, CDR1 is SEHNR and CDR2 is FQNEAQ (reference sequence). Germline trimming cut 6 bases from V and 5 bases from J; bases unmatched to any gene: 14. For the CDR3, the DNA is TGTGCCAGCAGTCTCCCAATAAGCGGGAGCCTGGAGACCCAGTACTTC. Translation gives CASSLPISGSLETQYF.

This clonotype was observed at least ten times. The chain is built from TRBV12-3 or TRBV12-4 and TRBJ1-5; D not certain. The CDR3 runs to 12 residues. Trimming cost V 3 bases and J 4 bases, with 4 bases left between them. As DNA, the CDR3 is TGTGCCAGCAGTTTGAGGAATCAGCCCCAGCATTTT. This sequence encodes CASSLRNQPQHF.

CDR3 sequence reads: CASSLGLAGVTGELFF. The CDR3, as DNA: TGTGCCAGCAGCTTAGGCCTAGCGGGAGTCACCGGGGAGCTGTTTTTT. The rearrangement links TRBV11-3 to TRBJ2-2, with 10 bases lining up with TRBD2. The ends lost 1 base at V and 4 bases at J; junction bases unmatched: 3. This CDR3 contains 16 residues. Germline values: CDR1 SGHNT, CDR2 YENEEA.

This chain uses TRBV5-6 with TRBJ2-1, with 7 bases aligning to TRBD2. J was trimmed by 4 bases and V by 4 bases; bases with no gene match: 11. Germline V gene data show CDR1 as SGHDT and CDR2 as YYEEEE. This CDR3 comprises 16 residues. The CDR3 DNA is TGTGCCAGCAGCCCCCGCTGGGAGGGAAGGTACAATGAGCAGTTCTTC. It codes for CASSPRWEGRYNEQFF.

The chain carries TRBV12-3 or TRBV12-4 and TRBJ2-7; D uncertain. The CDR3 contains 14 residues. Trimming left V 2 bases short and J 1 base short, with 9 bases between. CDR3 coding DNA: TGTGCCAGCAGTTTATCCAGATTATCCTACGAGCAGTACTTC. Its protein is CASSLSRLSYEQYF.

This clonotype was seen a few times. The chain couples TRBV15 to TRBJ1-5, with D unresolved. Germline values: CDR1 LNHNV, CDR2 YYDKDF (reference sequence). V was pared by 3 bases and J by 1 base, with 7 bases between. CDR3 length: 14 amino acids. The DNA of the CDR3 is TGTGCCACCAGCAGCCCGGGAAGCAATCAGCCCCAGCATTTT. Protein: CATSSPGSNQPQHF.

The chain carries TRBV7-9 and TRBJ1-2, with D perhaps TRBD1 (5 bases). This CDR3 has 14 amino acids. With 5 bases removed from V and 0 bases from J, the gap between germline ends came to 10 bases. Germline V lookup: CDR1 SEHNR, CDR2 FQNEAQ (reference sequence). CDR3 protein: CASSTTVANYGYTF. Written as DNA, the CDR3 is TGTGCCAGCAGCACGACAGTAGCTAACTATGGCTACACCTTC.

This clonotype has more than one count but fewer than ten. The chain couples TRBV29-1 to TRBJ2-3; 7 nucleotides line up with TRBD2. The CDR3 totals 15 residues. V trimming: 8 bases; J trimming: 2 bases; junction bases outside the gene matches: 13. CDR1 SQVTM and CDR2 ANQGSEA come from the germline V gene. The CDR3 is CSTRSLADPTDTQYF. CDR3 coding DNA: TGCAGCACCCGGTCCCTAGCGGATCCCACAGATACGCAGTATTTT.

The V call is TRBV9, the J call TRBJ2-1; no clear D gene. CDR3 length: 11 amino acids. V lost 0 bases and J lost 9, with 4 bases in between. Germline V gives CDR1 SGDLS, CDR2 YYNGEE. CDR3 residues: CASSVGVEQFF. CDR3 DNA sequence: TGTGCCAGCAGCGTAGGTGTTGAGCAGTTCTTC. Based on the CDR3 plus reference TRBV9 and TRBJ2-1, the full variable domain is DSGVTQTPKHLITATGQRVTLRCSPRSGDLSVYWYQQSLDQGLQFLIQYYNGEERAKGNILERFSAQQFPDLHSELNLSSLELGDSALYFCASSVGVEQFFGPGTRLTVL.

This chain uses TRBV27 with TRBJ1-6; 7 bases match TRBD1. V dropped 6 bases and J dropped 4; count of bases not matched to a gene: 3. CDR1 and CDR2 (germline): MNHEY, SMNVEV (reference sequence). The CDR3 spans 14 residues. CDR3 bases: TGTGCCAGCAGCACGGGACAGTATAATTCACCCCTCCACTTT. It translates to CASSTGQYNSPLHF.

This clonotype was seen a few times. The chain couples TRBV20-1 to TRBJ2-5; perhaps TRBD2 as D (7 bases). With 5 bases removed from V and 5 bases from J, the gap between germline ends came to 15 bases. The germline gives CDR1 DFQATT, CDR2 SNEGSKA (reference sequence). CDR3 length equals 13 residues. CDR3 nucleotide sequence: TGCAGTGCTGGGAGGGGGAGAAGGGAGACCCAGTACTTC. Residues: CSAGRGRRETQYF.

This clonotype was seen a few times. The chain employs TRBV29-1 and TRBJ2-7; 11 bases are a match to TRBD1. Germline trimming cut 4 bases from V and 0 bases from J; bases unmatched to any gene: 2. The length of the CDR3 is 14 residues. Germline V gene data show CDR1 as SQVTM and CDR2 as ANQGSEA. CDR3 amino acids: CSVGTGGASYEQYF. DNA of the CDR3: TGCAGCGTTGGGACAGGGGGCGCCTCCTACGAGCAGTACTTC.

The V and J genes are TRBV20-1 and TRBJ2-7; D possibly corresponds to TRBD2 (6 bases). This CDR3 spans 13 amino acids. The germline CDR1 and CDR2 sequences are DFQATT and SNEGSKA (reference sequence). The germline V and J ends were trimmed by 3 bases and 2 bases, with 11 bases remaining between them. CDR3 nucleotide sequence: TGCAGTGCTAGTTTTAGCGGCGCCTACGAGCAGTACTTC. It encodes CSASFSGAYEQYF.